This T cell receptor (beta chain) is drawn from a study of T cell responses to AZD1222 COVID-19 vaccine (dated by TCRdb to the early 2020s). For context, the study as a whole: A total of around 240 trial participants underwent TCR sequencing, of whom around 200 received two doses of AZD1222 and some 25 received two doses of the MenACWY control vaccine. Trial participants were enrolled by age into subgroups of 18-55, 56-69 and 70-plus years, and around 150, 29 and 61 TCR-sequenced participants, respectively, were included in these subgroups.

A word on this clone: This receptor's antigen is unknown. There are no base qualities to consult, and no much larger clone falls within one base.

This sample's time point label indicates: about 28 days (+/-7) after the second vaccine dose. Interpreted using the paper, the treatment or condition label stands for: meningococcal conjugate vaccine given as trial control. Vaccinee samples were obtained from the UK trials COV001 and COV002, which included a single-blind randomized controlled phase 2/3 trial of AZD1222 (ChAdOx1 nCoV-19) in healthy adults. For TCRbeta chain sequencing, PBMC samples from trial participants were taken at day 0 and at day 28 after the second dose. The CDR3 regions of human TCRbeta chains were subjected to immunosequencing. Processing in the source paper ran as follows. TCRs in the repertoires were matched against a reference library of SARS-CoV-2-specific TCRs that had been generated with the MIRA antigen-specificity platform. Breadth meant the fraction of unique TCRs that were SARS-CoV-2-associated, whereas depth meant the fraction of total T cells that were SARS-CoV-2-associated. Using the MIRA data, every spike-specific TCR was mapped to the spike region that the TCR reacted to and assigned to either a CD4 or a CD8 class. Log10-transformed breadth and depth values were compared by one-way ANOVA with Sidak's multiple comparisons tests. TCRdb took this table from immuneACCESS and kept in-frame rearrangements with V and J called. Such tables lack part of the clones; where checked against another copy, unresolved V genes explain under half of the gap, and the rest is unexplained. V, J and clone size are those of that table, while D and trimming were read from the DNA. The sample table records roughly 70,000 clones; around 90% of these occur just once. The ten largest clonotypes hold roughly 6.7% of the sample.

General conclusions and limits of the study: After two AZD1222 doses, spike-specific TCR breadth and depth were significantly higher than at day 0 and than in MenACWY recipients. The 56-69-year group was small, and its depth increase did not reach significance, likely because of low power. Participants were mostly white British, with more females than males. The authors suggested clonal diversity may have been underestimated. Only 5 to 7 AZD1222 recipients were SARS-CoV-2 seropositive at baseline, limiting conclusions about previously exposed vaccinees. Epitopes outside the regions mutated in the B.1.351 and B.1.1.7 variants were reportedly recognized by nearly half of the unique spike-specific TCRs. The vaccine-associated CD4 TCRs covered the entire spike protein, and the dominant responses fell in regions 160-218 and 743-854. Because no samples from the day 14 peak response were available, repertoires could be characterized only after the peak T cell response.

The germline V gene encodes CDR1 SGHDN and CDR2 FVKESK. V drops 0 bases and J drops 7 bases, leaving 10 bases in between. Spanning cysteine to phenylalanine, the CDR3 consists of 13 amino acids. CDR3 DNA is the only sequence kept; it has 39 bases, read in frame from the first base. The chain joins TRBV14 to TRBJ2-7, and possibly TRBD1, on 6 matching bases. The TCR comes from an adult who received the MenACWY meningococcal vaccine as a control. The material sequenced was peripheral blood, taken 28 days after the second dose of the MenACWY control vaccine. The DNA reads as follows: TGTGCCAGCAGCCAAGAGTTAAGGGGGGAGCAGTACTTC. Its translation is CASSQELRGEQYF.